This TCR beta chain was captured in a study of blood T cells in healthy people across ages. Study-level results: Among long-lived donors, naive CD4+ cells were more numerous and diversity higher than in aged donors. Per million T cells, the diversity of TCR beta decreased roughly linearly as age advanced.

Concerning this clonotype itself: Its antigen is not known.

Trimming took off 1 base at V and 10 bases at J, with 19 bases between the two ends. From germline, CDR1 is SGHDN and CDR2 FVKESK. This CDR3 contains 15 residues. It was with a sample-barcoded 5' primer and a J-beta primer mix that a second PCR of roughly 6 to 12 cycles was run. TCRdb redid the calling of the 5' RACE reads with MiXCR, one entry per CDR3 protein. The sample contains hundreds of thousands of distinct CDR3 sequences, 22% of which appear only once. The sample was blood. The receptor comes from a man between 65 and 80 years old in good health. The genes are TRBV14 and TRBJ1-1, with a weak D call TRBD1 (5 bases). CDR3 coding DNA: TGTGCCAGCAGCCAAGTGGAGGGAGGGGTTCGGGGAGCTTTCTTT. Residues: CASSQVEGGVRGAFF.